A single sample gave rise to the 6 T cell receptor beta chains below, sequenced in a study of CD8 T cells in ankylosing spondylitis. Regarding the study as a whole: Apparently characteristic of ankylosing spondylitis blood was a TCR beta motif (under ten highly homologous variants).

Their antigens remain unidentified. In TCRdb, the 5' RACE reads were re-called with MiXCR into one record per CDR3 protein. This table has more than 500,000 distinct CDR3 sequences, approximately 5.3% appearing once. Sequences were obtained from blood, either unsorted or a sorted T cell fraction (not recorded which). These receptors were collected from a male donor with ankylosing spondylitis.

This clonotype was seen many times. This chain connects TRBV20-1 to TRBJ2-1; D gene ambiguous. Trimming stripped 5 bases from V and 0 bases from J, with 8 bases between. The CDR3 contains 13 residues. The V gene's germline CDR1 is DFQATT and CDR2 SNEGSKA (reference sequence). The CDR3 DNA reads TGCAGTGCTTCTCAAAGCTCCTACAATGAGCAGTTCTTC. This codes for CSASQSSYNEQFF.

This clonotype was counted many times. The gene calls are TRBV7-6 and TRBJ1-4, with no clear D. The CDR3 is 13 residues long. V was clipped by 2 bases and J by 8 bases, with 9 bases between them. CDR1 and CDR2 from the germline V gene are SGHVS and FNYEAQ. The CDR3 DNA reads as TGTGCCAGCAGCTTATTAGGAGGGGAAAAACTGTTTTTT. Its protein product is CASSLLGGEKLFF.

The CDR3 loop reads CASSPLGSPAYNEQFF. The CDR3, as DNA: TGTGCCAGCAGCCCCCTCGGGAGTCCAGCCTACAATGAGCAGTTCTTC. V and J are TRBV7-2 and TRBJ2-1; a weak D match, TRBD2 (6 bases). CDR3 size: 16 residues. V lost 5 bases and J lost 2, with 16 bases in between. CDR1 and CDR2 from the germline V gene are SGHTA and FQGNSA.

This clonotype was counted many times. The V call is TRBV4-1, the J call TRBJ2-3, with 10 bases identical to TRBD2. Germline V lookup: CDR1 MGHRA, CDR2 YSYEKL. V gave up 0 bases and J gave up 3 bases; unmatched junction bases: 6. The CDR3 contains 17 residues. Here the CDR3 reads CASSQESSGSETDTQYF. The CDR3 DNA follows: TGCGCCAGCAGCCAAGAATCTAGCGGGAGCGAGACAGATACGCAGTATTTT.

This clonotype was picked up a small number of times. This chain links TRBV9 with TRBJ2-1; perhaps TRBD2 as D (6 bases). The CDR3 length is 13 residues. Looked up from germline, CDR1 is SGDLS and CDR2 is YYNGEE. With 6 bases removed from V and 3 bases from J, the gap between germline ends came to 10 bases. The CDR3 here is CASNVGGYNEQFF. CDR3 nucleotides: TGTGCCAGCAACGTCGGGGGCTACAATGAGCAGTTCTTC.

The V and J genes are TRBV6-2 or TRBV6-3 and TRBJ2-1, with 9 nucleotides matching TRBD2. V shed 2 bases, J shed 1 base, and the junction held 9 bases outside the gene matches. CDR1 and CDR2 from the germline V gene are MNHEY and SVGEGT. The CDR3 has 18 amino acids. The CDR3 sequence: CASSYPRLAAKSYNEQFF. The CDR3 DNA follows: TGTGCCAGCAGTTACCCGCGACTAGCGGCGAAGTCCTACAATGAGCAGTTCTTC.